These T cell receptor beta chains were read from a single sample in a study of T cell repertoires in cytomegalovirus infection. One entry per CDR3 protein, called by TCRdb with MiXCR from the reads. The table includes 110,000 to 150,000 distinct CDR3 sequences, roughly 6.5% detected once. The specimen sequenced was PBMCs. Every receptor here comes from a human donor in good health (CMV status not recorded). Some clones in this sample may be carry-over from other donors' samples. Each CDR3 is given with its conserved first and last residue.

>TRBJ1-5|TRBV28
CASSLPLQLSNQPQHF
>TRBJ1-2|TRBV29-1
CSVFDNNRVGGYTF
>TRBJ2-7|TRBV29-1
CSVEARGGSGEQYF
>TRBJ2-7|TRBV7-8
CASSPSVPYEQYF
>TRBJ2-7|TRBV7-3
CASSLTRTHLSEQYF
>TRBJ1-4|TRBV7-9
CASSREIDGEKLFF
>TRBJ2-3|TRBV7-2
CASSLRWLGVGDTQYF
>TRBJ1-3|TRBV12-3/TRBV12-4
CASSFSRAGNTIYF
>TRBJ1-5|TRBV7-8
CASSSADFGNQPQHF
>TRBJ1-5|TRBV6-2/TRBV6-3
CASRLTGGFGNQPQHF
>TRBJ1-1|TRBV28
CASSPNKWTEAFF
>TRBJ2-7|TRBV20-1
CSASDRRGATYEQYF
>TRBJ2-7|TRBV6-2/TRBV6-3
CATRTSGLAGAFYEQYF
>TRBJ2-7|TRBV20-1
CSARTGWDEQYF
>TRBJ2-5|TRBV7-2
CASSLLVTSGGETQYF
>TRBJ1-6|TRBV6-4
CASSEVGGQAHSPLHF
>TRBJ1-2|TRBV29-1
CSVGDRGRNYGYTF
>TRBJ2-3|TRBV7-2
CASSGEAADTQYF
>TRBJ1-1|TRBV7-8
CASSQHRGVNTEAFF
>TRBJ2-7|TRBV7-2
CASSLAPLIGGANQYEQYF
>TRBJ1-1|TRBV19
CASSLGTGQDTEAFF
>TRBJ1-1|TRBV19
CASTLDRVTEAFF
>TRBJ2-1|TRBV7-2
CASSPTQRRLNEQFF
>TRBJ2-3|TRBV7-8
CASSLAWSGSTDTQYF
>TRBJ2-5|TRBV7-2
CASSLLSYQETQYF
>TRBJ1-2|TRBV12-3/TRBV12-4
CASSLVAGSIGYTF
>TRBJ1-1|TRBV29-1
CSVAGHRRSRMNTEAFF
>TRBJ2-5|TRBV7-3
CASSLWGLAGGLETQYF